This T cell receptor (beta chain) was recorded in a study of blood T cells in healthy people across ages. Study outcomes and limitations: One million T cells yielded diversity estimates that were considered underestimates.

Primers used in a second PCR of roughly 6 to 12 cycles were a sample-barcoded 5' primer and a J-beta primer mix. One entry per CDR3 protein, called by TCRdb with MiXCR from the 5' RACE reads. Here the sample spans about a million distinct CDR3 sequences, approximately 50% being singletons. As for this clonotype: The antigen is unknown. The junction differs from germline at one of its ends, possibly a read error.

The sample providers were healthy Caucasian people from Russia, aged about 6 to 90. Germline CDR1 and CDR2: SNHLY and FYNNEI. This CDR3 is built from 13 residues. Sequencing was carried out using blood. This receptor was identified in a woman in her fifties or sixties in good health. V usage is TRBV2 and J usage is TRBJ2-3; D ambiguous. The CDR3 region has the DNA TGTGCCAGCAGTGAAGGCTGGTCAGATACGCGGTATTTT. Encoded protein: CASSEGWSDTRYF.